This TCR beta chain derives from a study of a mutant IDH1 vaccine in newly diagnosed glioma. In the study overall: The earlier regimen, radiotherapy, temozolomide, or both, was most often both. Overall study findings and caveats: Across multiple MHC alleles, around 92% of patients had vaccine-induced responses.

This clone has only one observation. Its target is not known. The table came from immunoSEQ multiplex PCR; TCRdb's copy has only in-frame clones and leaves some out. In the table there are over 45,000 clones, 80% to 95% of which are singletons. Germline values: CDR1 GTSNPN, CDR2 SVGIG (reference sequence). The length of the CDR3 is 14 residues. Between the trimmed V and J ends, which lost 0 bases and 3 bases, there was a span of 11 bases. The time point was: baseline, week 1 (first vaccination visit). Sample treatment: pre-vaccination baseline after standard-of-care therapy. Donor tumors were new WHO grade 3 or 4 IDH1-mutant, ATRX-lost astrocytomas.

This sequence was found in a man in his fifties with glioma. Sequencing was performed on PBMCs, taken from a glioma patient treated with radiotherapy, temozolomide or both. The genes are TRBV30 and TRBJ1-2; D unclear. CDR3 in amino acids: CAWSVWGTYYGYTF. In nucleotides, the CDR3 is TGTGCCTGGAGTGTATGGGGAACTTACTATGGCTACACCTTC.